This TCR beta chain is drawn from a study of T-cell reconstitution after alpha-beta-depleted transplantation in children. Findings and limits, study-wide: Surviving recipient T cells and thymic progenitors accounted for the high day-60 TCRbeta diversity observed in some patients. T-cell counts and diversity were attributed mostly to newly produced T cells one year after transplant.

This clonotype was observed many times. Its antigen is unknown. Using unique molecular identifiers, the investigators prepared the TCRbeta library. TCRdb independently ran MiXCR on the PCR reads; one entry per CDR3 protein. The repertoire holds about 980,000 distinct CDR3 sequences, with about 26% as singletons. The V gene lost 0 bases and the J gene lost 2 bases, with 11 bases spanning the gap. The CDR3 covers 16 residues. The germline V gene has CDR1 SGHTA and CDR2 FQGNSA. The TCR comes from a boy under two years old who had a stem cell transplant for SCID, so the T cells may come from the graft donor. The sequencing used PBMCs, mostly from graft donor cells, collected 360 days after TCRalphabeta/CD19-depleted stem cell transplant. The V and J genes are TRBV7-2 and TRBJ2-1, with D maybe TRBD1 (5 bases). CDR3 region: CASSLAPGLTYNEQFF. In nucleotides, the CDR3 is TGTGCCAGCAGCTTAGCGCCAGGGTTAACCTACAATGAGCAGTTCTTC.